This T cell receptor beta chain originates from a study of blood T cells in healthy people across ages. Study-wide findings and caveats: Naive CD4+ cells and diversity were both higher in long-lived donors than in aged donors.

With a J-beta primer mix and a sample-barcoded 5' primer, a second PCR ran 7 to 11 cycles. The template-switch adaptor was a 5' adaptor with 12 random nucleotides. It tagged each cDNA molecule. From the 5' RACE reads, TCRdb called clonotypes with MiXCR, one entry per CDR3 protein. Here the sample spans approximately 1,100,000 distinct CDR3 sequences, under 55% being singletons. A remark on this clonotype: Its target is not known.

Every participating donor contributed 9.5 to 10 milliliters of peripheral blood through a draw. Per-sample yields of isolated PBMCs were at least 6 million. This CDR3 spans 15 amino acids. V was pared by 2 bases and J by 0 bases, with 12 bases between. Germline CDR1 is GTSNPN and CDR2 is SVGIG (reference sequence). The sample was blood. The V gene is TRBV30, the J gene TRBJ2-3; possibly TRBD2 for D (6 bases). The source is a woman aged 55-69 years in good health. This CDR3 is CAWSWAGTSTDTQYF. CDR3 DNA sequence: TGTGCCTGGAGTTGGGCAGGGACTAGCACAGATACGCAGTATTTT. The variable domain in full, with the rest retrieved from reference TRBV30 and TRBJ2-3, is SQTIHQWPATLVQPVGSPLSLECTVEGTSNPNLYWYRQAAGRGLQLLFYSVGIGQISSEVPQNLSASRPQDRQFILSSKKLLLSDSGFYLCAWSWAGTSTDTQYFGPGTRLTVL.